These 6 T cell receptor beta chains came from one sample sequenced in a study of shared clonotypes between healthy human individuals. Generated by immunoSEQ multiplex PCR, the TCRdb table keeps only in-frame clones and is missing some. The table has about 2.3 million clones, around 93% seen once. Sequencing was carried out using naive CD4+ T cells from PBMCs. The subset is: CD45RA+ positively selected. These receptors all come from a man younger than 35 in good health. Some clones in this sample may be carry-over from other donors' samples.

V is TRBV7-3 and J is TRBJ2-2; D remains unclear. This CDR3 has 15 amino acids. V lost 2 bases, J lost 6 bases, and 13 bases lay in between. Germline CDR1 and CDR2: SGHTA and FQGTGA. In nucleotides, the CDR3 is TGTGCCAGCAGCTTACAGTGGAGTGGTTCCGGGGAGCTGTTTTTT. Amino acids: CASSLQWSGSGELFF.

The gene calls are TRBV5-4 and TRBJ1-2; D ambiguous. Trimming removed 4 bases from V and 7 bases from J, with 23 bases in between. Per germline, CDR1 SGHNT and CDR2 YYREEE (reference sequence). The CDR3 sequence is 16 residues long. CDR3 loop: CASSPTLDPRVGGYTF. The DNA for the CDR3 is TGTGCCAGCAGCCCCACATTGGATCCTCGAGTGGGTGGCTACACCTTC.

The chain couples TRBV27 to TRBJ1-1; D remains unclear. Trimming cost V 5 bases and J 2 bases, with 9 bases left between them. This CDR3 is built from 13 residues. From germline, CDR1 is MNHEY and CDR2 SMNVEV (reference sequence). The CDR3: CASSPGYNTEAFF. DNA for the CDR3: TGTGCCAGCAGTCCGGGATACAACACTGAAGCTTTCTTT.

The V call is TRBV5-1, the J call TRBJ2-5; D unclear. V was shortened by 5 bases and J by 0 bases, with 5 bases between the two germline ends. Germline-derived CDR1 and CDR2 are SGHRS and YFSETQ. The CDR3 loop spans 12 amino acids. CDR3: CASRPYQETQYF. CDR3 DNA sequence: TGCGCCAGCAGGCCGTACCAAGAGACCCAGTACTTC.

The chain couples TRBV7-8 to TRBJ2-7; 7 nucleotides match TRBD2. V lost 6 bases, J lost 2 bases, and 7 bases stayed unmatched. The CDR3 spans 14 residues. Per the germline V gene, CDR1 is SGHVS and CDR2 is FQNEAQ. CDR3 protein: CASSVAGTTYEQYF. The CDR3 DNA follows: TGTGCCAGCAGTGTAGCGGGTACTACCTACGAGCAGTACTTC.

The V and J genes are TRBV28 and TRBJ2-7, with 10 bases that match TRBD2. CDR3 size: 16 residues. Germline V gene sequence: CDR1 MDHEN, CDR2 SYDVKM. J was trimmed by 2 bases and V by 3 bases; bases with no gene match: 7. CDR3 nucleotide sequence: TGTGCCAGCAGTTTGGCTAGCGGGAGCTTACCCTACGAGCAGTACTTC. Amino acids: CASSLASGSLPYEQYF.